These 26 T cell receptor beta chains were sequenced from one sample in a study of T cell changes during pregnancy in multiple sclerosis. Sequenced by immunoSEQ multiplex PCR; TCRdb stores in-frame clones only, minus some. Of 65,000 to 70,000 clones listed, over 80% were seen once; the top ten hold 1.5% to 2.5%. Here the sequenced sample was peripheral blood, taken in the third trimester of pregnancy. These receptors originate from a female donor in good health, enrolled as a control in a pregnancy study.

This clone was recorded once. V and J are TRBV7-9 and TRBJ1-2, with 11 positions matching TRBD1. Germline CDR1 and CDR2: SEHNR and FQNEAQ (reference sequence). The CDR3 runs 14 residues. The V and J ends lost 7 bases and 3 bases, in that order; junction bases with no gene match: 4. The CDR3 region has the DNA TGTGCCAGCAACCCGGGACAGGGGGACTATGGCTACACCTTC. Amino acid sequence: CASNPGQGDYGYTF.

This clone was recorded once. This chain joins TRBV11-3 and TRBJ2-1; 10 bases match TRBD2. CDR1 is SGHNT, CDR2 YENEEA, per germline. With V trimmed by 5 bases and J by 2 bases, 3 bases remained unmatched. The CDR3 has 15 residues. CDR3 DNA sequence: TGTGCCAGCAGCCTTGGACTAGCGGCCTACAATGAGCAGTTCTTC. It specifies CASSLGLAAYNEQFF.

The chain joins TRBV7-9 to TRBJ2-5; D is possibly TRBD2 (6 bases). The CDR3 has 15 amino acids. Germline V gives CDR1 SEHNR, CDR2 FQNEAQ (reference sequence). V lost 5 bases to trimming and J lost 1 base, with 14 bases between them. Here the CDR3 reads CASSLLGGGQETQYF. The CDR3 nucleotides read TGTGCCAGCAGCCTCCTGGGGGGAGGCCAAGAGACCCAGTACTTC.

The rearrangement uses TRBV9 and TRBJ2-3; 13 bases agree with TRBD2. Unmatched junction bases numbered 7, after V lost 3 bases and J lost 3 bases. This CDR3 contains 17 residues. Germline loops: CDR1 SGDLS, CDR2 YYNGEE. CDR3 region: CASSGRTSGSRTDTQYF. Here the CDR3 DNA reads TGTGCCAGCAGCGGGAGGACTAGCGGGAGTAGGACAGATACGCAGTATTTT. Looking up the rest from reference TRBV9 and TRBJ2-3 gives the full variable domain: DSGVTQTPKHLITATGQRVTLRCSPRSGDLSVYWYQQSLDQGLQFLIQYYNGEERAKGNILERFSAQQFPDLHSELNLSSLELGDSALYFCASSGRTSGSRTDTQYFGPGTRLTVL.

The J gene is TRBJ1-6, the V gene TRBV15; 7 positions match TRBD1. With 1 base clipped from V and 4 bases from J, the junction kept 4 bases outside the gene matches. This CDR3 spans 16 amino acids. The germline CDR1 and CDR2 sequences are LNHNV and YYDKDF (reference sequence). The CDR3 protein is CATSRVGQTYNSPLHF. DNA of the CDR3: TGTGCCACCAGCAGAGTGGGACAGACTTATAATTCACCCCTCCACTTT.

The chain recombines TRBV30 with TRBJ1-2; D remains unclear. The germline V and J ends were trimmed by 3 bases and 5 bases, with 22 bases remaining between them. This CDR3 contains 16 residues. Per the germline V gene, CDR1 is GTSNPN and CDR2 is SVGIG (reference sequence). The CDR3 reads CAWRRARWGGRYGYTF. The CDR3, as DNA: TGTGCCTGGAGAAGGGCACGGTGGGGTGGGAGATATGGCTACACCTTC.

The chain joins TRBV25-1 to TRBJ2-3, with D perhaps TRBD1 (6 bases). CDR3 size: 13 residues. Germline assignment: CDR1 MGHDK and CDR2 SYGVNS. With 8 bases removed from V and 4 bases from J, the gap between germline ends came to 13 bases. The CDR3 bases are TGTGCCAGCGGGCGGACAGCATCAGATACGCAGTATTTT. Translated, it gives CASGRTASDTQYF.

V gene TRBV7-3 combines with J gene TRBJ2-1, with TRBD2 matching over 8 bases. Germline V gives CDR1 SGHTA, CDR2 FQGTGA. Losses at the gene ends were 5 bases for V and 0 bases for J; bases not matched to a gene: 9. The CDR3 runs to 17 residues. CDR3 coding DNA: TGTGCCAGCAGCAAAAACCAGCGGGGGAGCTCCTACAATGAGCAGTTCTTC. Encoded protein: CASSKNQRGSSYNEQFF.

CDR3: CASSISTGTGNYGYTF. CDR3 DNA: TGTGCCAGTAGTATAAGCACCGGGACAGGGAACTATGGCTACACCTTC. This sequence joins TRBV19 and TRBJ1-2, with 9 bases matching TRBD1. The germline gives CDR1 LNHDA, CDR2 SQIVND (reference sequence). V trimming: 2 bases; J trimming: 2 bases; junction bases outside the gene matches: 6. The CDR3 runs to 16 residues.

The chain has TRBV30 and TRBJ1-3; D possibly corresponds to TRBD1 (5 bases). Germline loops: CDR1 GTSNPN, CDR2 SVGIG (reference sequence). The CDR3 spans 13 residues. V lost 7 bases and J lost 0, with 10 bases in between. CDR3 DNA sequence: TGTGCCTCCCGGGGGTCCTCTGGAAACACCATATATTTT. Its translation is CASRGSSGNTIYF.

The chain uses TRBV5-5 and TRBJ2-7, with 10 bases fitting TRBD1. This CDR3 region has 16 residues. The germline V gene has CDR1 SGHKS and CDR2 YYEKEE (reference sequence). The V and J ends lost 1 base and 0 bases, in that order; junction bases with no gene match: 4. The CDR3 sequence is CASSLQGQGISYEQYF. The DNA for the CDR3 is TGTGCCAGCAGCTTGCAGGGACAGGGGATCTCCTACGAGCAGTACTTC.

This clone was counted once. The chain couples TRBV4-2 to TRBJ2-5; 8 bases match TRBD2. Trimming cost V 0 bases and J 1 base; bases outside gene matches: 4. The CDR3 consists of 16 residues. Per the germline V gene, CDR1 is LGHNA and CDR2 is YNFKEQ. The chain's CDR3 is CASSQDLAGPQETQYF. The CDR3 nucleotides read TGTGCCAGCAGCCAAGACTTAGCGGGGCCCCAAGAGACCCAGTACTTC.

V usage is TRBV18 and J usage is TRBJ2-2; D might be TRBD1 (5 bases). V lost 2 bases and J 1 base, leaving 8 bases between the germline ends. CDR1 and CDR2 (germline): KGHSH, LQKENI. CDR3 length: 15 amino acids. The CDR3 bases are TGTGCCAGCTCACCATCAGGGTTGAACACCGGGGAGCTGTTTTTT. Its translation is CASSPSGLNTGELFF.

The chain employs TRBV5-4 and TRBJ2-1; 7 bases are a match to TRBD2. The CDR3 length is 14 residues. CDR1 SGHNT and CDR2 YYREEE come from the germline V gene (reference sequence). With 1 base clipped from V and 5 bases from J, the junction kept 3 bases outside the gene matches. The CDR3, as DNA: TGTGCCAGCAGCTTGCGGCGGGAGCACAATGAGCAGTTCTTC. Its protein is CASSLRREHNEQFF.

This chain connects TRBV28 to TRBJ1-1; 11 bases agree with TRBD1. V trimming: 7 bases; J trimming: 3 bases; junction bases outside the gene matches: 13. CDR3 length: 17 amino acids. Germline CDR1 is MDHEN and CDR2 is SYDVKM. CDR3 DNA: TGTGCCAGCAATCCCGCGTTGACGGGACAGGGGGACACTGAAGCTTTCTTT. It is translated as CASNPALTGQGDTEAFF.

This rearrangement joins TRBV9 to TRBJ2-3, with 8 bases aligning to TRBD2. Germline values: CDR1 SGDLS, CDR2 YYNGEE. With 0 bases clipped from V and 0 bases from J, the junction kept 9 bases outside the gene matches. The CDR3 extends over 18 amino acids. CDR3 nucleotide sequence: TGTGCCAGCAGCGTAGAGGGACTAGTCCCCGGTAGCACAGATACGCAGTATTTT. It is translated as CASSVEGLVPGSTDTQYF.

The chain links TRBV11-2 to TRBJ1-1; D is uncertain. CDR3 size: 13 residues. Trimming took off 5 bases at V and 0 bases at J, with 7 bases between the two ends. The V gene's germline CDR1 is SGHAT and CDR2 FQNNGV. The CDR3 loop reads CASSGSMNTEAFF. The DNA for the CDR3 is TGTGCCAGCAGCGGGAGTATGAACACTGAAGCTTTCTTT. The full variable domain, rest sourced from reference TRBV11-2 and TRBJ1-1, is EAGVAQSPRYKIIEKRQSVAFWCNPISGHATLYWYQQILGQGPKLLIQFQNNGVVDDSQLPKDRFSAERLKGVDSTLKIQPAKLEDSAVYLCASSGSMNTEAFFGQGTRLTVV.

This rearrangement joins TRBV9 to TRBJ2-5; weak D call: TRBD2 (6 bases). V was clipped by 3 bases and J by 7 bases, with 13 bases between them. The CDR3 has 13 residues. The germline V gene encodes CDR1 SGDLS and CDR2 YYNGEE. CDR3 region: CASSALTGGTQYF. The CDR3 coding sequence is TGTGCCAGCAGCGCCCTGACCGGGGGGACCCAGTACTTC.

The chain links TRBV7-9 to TRBJ1-5; D may be TRBD1 (6 bases). The germline V and J ends were trimmed by 3 bases and 1 base, with 10 bases remaining between them. CDR1 is SEHNR, CDR2 FQNEAQ, per germline (reference sequence). The CDR3 extends over 15 amino acids. The CDR3 DNA sequence: TGTGCCAGCAGCTTCTACAGGGACAGCAATCAGCCCCAGCATTTT. Its translation is CASSFYRDSNQPQHF.

The gene calls are TRBV7-9 and TRBJ1-2, with unresolved D. The V end was cut by 5 bases, the J end by 1 base, with 5 bases between. The CDR3 has 12 residues. Germline V CDR1 and CDR2: SEHNR, FQNEAQ (reference sequence). CDR3 DNA: TGTGCCAGCAGCGCGAGTAACTATGGCTACACCTTC. Translating it yields CASSASNYGYTF.

The chain recombines TRBV2 with TRBJ2-5; a possible D gene is TRBD2 (6 bases). Germline assignment: CDR1 SNHLY and CDR2 FYNNEI. Trimming cost V 9 bases and J 1 base, with 15 bases left between them. The length of the CDR3 is 14 residues. The CDR3 sequence: CASHLATSQETQYF. CDR3 in DNA: TGTGCCAGTCACCTAGCGACTTCCCAAGAGACCCAGTACTTC. Based on the CDR3 plus reference TRBV2 and TRBJ2-5, the full variable domain is EPEVTQTPSHQVTQMGQEVILRCVPISNHLYFYWYRQILGQKVEFLVSFYNNEISEKSEIFDDQFSVERPDGSNFTLKIRSTKLEDSAMYFCASHLATSQETQYFGPGTRLLVL.

The chain's CDR3 is CASSFGGSKYEQYF. The CDR3 region has the DNA TGTGCCAGCAGTTTCGGCGGAAGCAAGTACGAGCAGTACTTC. This chain joins TRBV28 and TRBJ2-7; the D is unclear. Germline-derived CDR1 and CDR2 are MDHEN and SYDVKM. The CDR3 sequence is 14 residues long. The V end lost 3 bases, the J end lost 4 bases, and 13 bases lay between the germline ends.

The rearrangement joins TRBV29-1 to TRBJ1-3; perhaps TRBD1 as D (5 bases). Deletions cut 3 bases from V and 9 bases from J, with 12 bases between. This CDR3 is built from 12 residues. CDR1 and CDR2 (germline): SQVTM, ANQGSEA. The CDR3 spells CSVEVLGGTIYF. The DNA of the CDR3 is TGCAGCGTTGAGGTGCTCGGGGGCACCATATATTTT. Filled out from reference TRBV29-1 and TRBJ1-3, the complete variable domain reads SAVISQKPSRDICQRGTSLTIQCQVDSQVTMMFWYRQQPGQSLTLIATANQGSEATYESGFVIDKFPISRPNLTFSTLTVSNMSPEDSSIYLCSVEVLGGTIYFGEGSWLTVV.

To note about this clone: The sample holds other DNA sequences that translate to the same CDR3. V gene TRBV15 combines with J gene TRBJ1-5; D uncertain. The V end was cut by 0 bases, the J end by 6 bases, with 9 bases between. The CDR3 is made up of 14 amino acids. Germline lookup yields CDR1 LNHNV and CDR2 YYDKDF (reference sequence). DNA of the CDR3: TGTGCCACCAGCAGAGATCGGAGGGTTCAGCCCCAGCATTTT. This sequence encodes CATSRDRRVQPQHF.

The V gene is TRBV28, the J gene TRBJ2-1; the match to TRBD2 covers 8 bases. Germline lookup yields CDR1 MDHEN and CDR2 SYDVKM. Trimming took 10 bases from V and 9 from J; bases not matched to a gene: 5. This CDR3 contains 11 residues. This CDR3 is CATGLEREQFF. The CDR3 nucleotides are TGTGCCACGGGACTAGAACGTGAGCAGTTCTTC.

This rearrangement joins TRBV30 to TRBJ2-5; D unresolved. The germline V and J ends were trimmed by 0 bases and 5 bases, with 7 bases remaining between them. Germline V lookup: CDR1 GTSNPN, CDR2 SVGIG (reference sequence). The CDR3 consists of 12 residues. As DNA, the CDR3 is TGTGCCTGGAGTGTAGCCTTCGAGACCCAGTACTTC. This gives the protein CAWSVAFETQYF.